The 5 T cell receptor beta chains presented below share a single source sample, sequenced in a study of shared clonotypes between healthy human individuals. The table came from immunoSEQ multiplex PCR; TCRdb's copy has only in-frame clones and leaves some out. The data contain approximately 2.4 million clones, approximately 95% of them singletons. Material: naive CD4+ T cells sorted from blood. As to subset: CD45RA+ positively selected. All receptors come from a man between 18 and 35 years old in good health.

This clone came up once. V is TRBV7-6 and J is TRBJ1-3; D gene ambiguous. V lost 1 base, J lost 2 bases, and 6 bases lay in between. The CDR3 consists of 14 residues. CDR1 and CDR2 (germline): SGHVS, FNYEAQ. The CDR3 region is CASSLGGPGNTIYF. The CDR3 DNA follows: TGTGCCAGCAGCTTAGGAGGGCCTGGAAACACCATATATTTT.

Remarks on this clone: The sample holds other DNA sequences that translate to the same CDR3. The chain recombines TRBV6-5 with TRBJ1-3; D may be TRBD1 (5 bases). Trimming removed 2 bases at V and 2 bases at J, with 10 bases between. Germline V CDR1 and CDR2: MNHEY, SVGAGI. The CDR3 has 15 residues. This CDR3 reads CASSYRGAAGNTIYF. The DNA of the CDR3 is TGTGCCAGCAGTTACCGAGGGGCGGCTGGAAACACCATATATTTT.

The chain links TRBV28 to TRBJ1-2; the D gene is possibly TRBD1 (6 bases). The germline V and J ends were trimmed by 5 bases and 6 bases, with 19 bases remaining between them. In germline, CDR1 is MDHEN, CDR2 SYDVKM. This CDR3 is 15 amino acids long. This CDR3 reads CASSAPGEGVNGYTF. CDR3 nucleotides: TGTGCCAGCAGTGCCCCAGGGGAAGGGGTGAATGGCTACACCTTC.

V is TRBV6-1 and J is TRBJ2-1, with D perhaps being TRBD1 or TRBD2 (6 bases each). CDR3 length equals 14 residues. Germline CDR1 is MNHNS and CDR2 is SASEGT. V was clipped by 8 bases and J by 4 bases, with 15 bases between them. CDR3 loop: CASPAGHHYNEQFF. The CDR3 DNA is TGTGCCAGCCCCGCGGGACACCATTACAATGAGCAGTTCTTC.

The chain joins TRBV6-5 to TRBJ2-5; TRBD2 matches 7 bases. V was pared by 3 bases and J by 4 bases, with 2 bases of the junction left unmatched. CDR3 length: 13 amino acids. Per the germline V gene, CDR1 is MNHEY and CDR2 is SVGAGI. The CDR3, as DNA: TGTGCCAGCAGTTATTTAGCGGGAGAGACCCAGTACTTC. It codes for CASSYLAGETQYF.